This T cell receptor beta chain was recovered during a study of cytomegalovirus exposure and HLA in healthy donors. Background on the study: It was reported in a later analysis that the same platform had been used for the 90 to 150 validation repertoires as for the roughly 710 first-cohort repertoires.

Study-wide findings and caveats: There were a few CMV-associated chains whose specificity for CMV antigens was confirmed in vitro. Altogether, more than 150 TCR beta chains were recorded as cytomegalovirus-associated.

With respect to this clone: Its antigen is not known.

Germline lookup yields CDR1 MNHEY and CDR2 SMNVEV (reference sequence). J was trimmed by 6 bases and V by 1 base; bases with no gene match: 4. The CDR3 has 15 amino acids. Profiled with immunoSEQ multiplex PCR; TCRdb holds only in-frame clones, not every one. The sample holds a few hundred thousand clones, approximately 86% seen once. This receptor was taken from a woman under 30 in good health and CMV-seronegative. The material sequenced was PBMCs. This rearrangement joins TRBV27 to TRBJ2-2; 8 nucleotides agree with TRBD1. CDR3 residues: CASSLFQGAAGELFF. The CDR3 DNA reads TGTGCCAGCAGTTTATTTCAGGGGGCAGCCGGGGAGCTGTTTTTT.